These 24 T cell receptor beta chains came from one sample sequenced in a study of blood T cell repertoires in COVID-19. Assay used: immunoSEQ multiplex PCR; TCRdb lists only in-frame clones, some missing. The sample consists of 81,000 or so clones, 75% to 85% of them appearing once. Material for sequencing was peripheral blood. The receptor source for this set is a human donor in a cohort sampled during active COVID-19.

V gene TRBV7-3 combines with J gene TRBJ2-5; 9 bases are shared with TRBD2. Germline CDR1 SGHTA, CDR2 FQGTGA. J lost 2 bases, V lost 1 base, and 5 bases had no gene match. The CDR3 has 16 amino acids. The CDR3 nucleotides read TGTGCCAGCAGCTTAAGGGGTAGCGGGGGTCAAGAGACCCAGTACTTC. Amino acid sequence: CASSLRGSGGQETQYF.

The rearrangement uses TRBV19 and TRBJ1-2; 7 positions agree with TRBD1. Germline V gives CDR1 LNHDA, CDR2 SQIVND (reference sequence). This CDR3 region has 14 residues. The J segment lost 7 bases and the V segment lost 5 bases, leaving 10 bases of the junction unmatched. Written as DNA, the CDR3 is TGTGCCAGTAGTTTCCGGGACAGTCCTTTTGGCTACACCTTC. Its protein is CASSFRDSPFGYTF.

This chain links TRBV18 with TRBJ1-2; D remains unclear. This CDR3 is built from 11 residues. Germline CDR1 KGHSH, CDR2 LQKENI. Deletions cut 3 bases from V and 3 bases from J, with 2 bases between. In DNA form, the CDR3 reads TGTGCCAGCTCACCCGACTATGGCTACACCTTC. This codes for CASSPDYGYTF. Full variable domain (outside the CDR3, taken from reference TRBV18 and TRBJ1-2): NAGVMQNPRHLVRRRGQEARLRCSPMKGHSHVYWYRQLPEEGLKFMVYLQKENIIDESGMPKERFSAEFPKEGPSILRIQQVVRGDSAAYFCASSPDYGYTFGSGTRLTVV.

This rearrangement joins TRBV18 to TRBJ2-7, with 8 bases that match TRBD1. The CDR3 is 15 residues long. V shed 6 bases and J 2 bases; nucleotides not matched to a gene: 9. Germline values: CDR1 KGHSH, CDR2 LQKENI. As DNA, the CDR3 is TGTGCCAGCTCGCCTGGACAGGGACCTACCTACGAGCAGTACTTC. Translated: CASSPGQGPTYEQYF. Together with reference TRBV18 and TRBJ2-7, the CDR3 gives the full variable domain: NAGVMQNPRHLVRRRGQEARLRCSPMKGHSHVYWYRQLPEEGLKFMVYLQKENIIDESGMPKERFSAEFPKEGPSILRIQQVVRGDSAAYFCASSPGQGPTYEQYFGPGTRLTVT.

The chain employs TRBV5-8 and TRBJ2-1, with 8 bases lining up with TRBD2. V trimming: 3 bases; J trimming: 4 bases; junction bases outside the gene matches: 9. CDR1 is SGHTS and CDR2 is YDEGEE in the germline V gene. This CDR3 comprises 16 residues. The CDR3 nucleotides are TGTGCCAGCAGCTCGCGGGGGGCCCGGGCTTACAATGAGCAGTTCTTC. Translated: CASSSRGARAYNEQFF.

The chain recombines TRBV5-8 with TRBJ1-1; no clear D gene. The CDR3 totals 10 residues. Looked up from germline, CDR1 is SGHTS and CDR2 is YDEGEE. Between the trimmed V and J ends, which lost 10 bases and 5 bases, there was a span of 9 bases. The CDR3 DNA reads TGTGCCGCCGCGAGAACTGAAGCTTTCTTT. Translation gives CAAARTEAFF.

This chain connects TRBV5-1 to TRBJ2-2; 10 bases are a match to TRBD1. Looked up from germline, CDR1 is SGHRS and CDR2 is YFSETQ. This CDR3 region has 19 residues. The V segment lost 3 bases and the J segment 0 bases; nucleotides outside the gene matches: 11. CDR3 nucleotides: TGCGCCAGCAGCTCTAGAACGGGACAGGGGTCGGCGAACACCGGGGAGCTGTTTTTT. Encoded protein: CASSSRTGQGSANTGELFF.

V usage is TRBV18 and J usage is TRBJ1-1; D remains ambiguous. The CDR3 runs 14 residues. Germline V lookup: CDR1 KGHSH, CDR2 LQKENI. The V end lost 0 bases, the J end lost 1 base, and 6 bases lay between the germline ends. The CDR3 bases are TGTGCCAGCTCACCACCGCTGCGGAACACTGAAGCTTTCTTT. Translation: CASSPPLRNTEAFF.

The chain is built from TRBV30 and TRBJ2-5, with a possible D match to TRBD2 (5 bases). The germline V gene encodes CDR1 GTSNPN and CDR2 SVGIG (reference sequence). The CDR3 is 15 residues long. The V end lost 0 bases, the J end lost 0 bases, and 11 bases lay between the germline ends. In DNA, the CDR3 is TGTGCCTGGAGTGTACAAGGAGGCAACCAAGAGACCCAGTACTTC. It codes for CAWSVQGGNQETQYF.

J is TRBJ2-7 and V is TRBV7-2, with a weak D call TRBD2 (5 bases). The CDR3 consists of 16 residues. V gave up 3 bases and J gave up 0 bases, with 15 bases separating them. Germline loops: CDR1 SGHTA, CDR2 FQGNSA. DNA of the CDR3: TGTGCCAGCAGCTTGGCTGGCGGGTCCGCCTCCTACGAGCAGTACTTC. Its protein is CASSLAGGSASYEQYF. The full variable domain, rest sourced from reference TRBV7-2 and TRBJ2-7, is GAGVSQSPSNKVTEKGKDVELRCDPISGHTALYWYRQSLGQGLEFLIYFQGNSAPDKSGLPSDRFSAERTGGSVSTLTIQRTQQEDSAVYLCASSLAGGSASYEQYFGPGTRLTVT.

The rearrangement joins TRBV10-3 to TRBJ1-1; D call uncertain. Trimming took 4 bases from V and 5 from J, leaving 14 bases between them. The CDR3 runs to 14 residues. CDR1 is ENHRY and CDR2 is SYGVKD in the germline V gene. CDR3 sequence reads: CAISGVAGITEAFF. The CDR3 DNA reads TGTGCCATCAGTGGGGTCGCGGGGATTACTGAAGCTTTCTTT.

V is TRBV30 and J is TRBJ2-5, with TRBD2 matching 8 bases. The CDR3 covers 16 residues. The V gene's germline CDR1 is GTSNPN and CDR2 SVGIG (reference sequence). V trimming: 5 bases; J trimming: 0 bases; junction bases outside the gene matches: 11. Written as DNA, the CDR3 is TGTGCCTGGGCGGGACTAGGAGAGGGGTACCAAGAGACCCAGTACTTC. Translated, it gives CAWAGLGEGYQETQYF.

The chain employs TRBV7-2 and TRBJ1-5; D remains unclear. The CDR3 totals 15 residues. Trimming took off 3 bases at V and 2 bases at J, with 11 bases between the two ends. The germline CDR1 and CDR2 sequences are SGHTA and FQGNSA. Here the CDR3 DNA reads TGTGCCAGCAGCTTCTTGAGTACGGGCAATCAGCCCCAGCATTTT. It yields the protein CASSFLSTGNQPQHF.

V usage is TRBV6-2 or TRBV6-3 and J usage is TRBJ2-3, with TRBD1 matching over 8 bases. This CDR3 is built from 14 residues. From germline, CDR1 is MNHEY and CDR2 SVGEGT. V shed 5 bases, J shed 1 base, and the junction held 2 bases outside the gene matches. Here the CDR3 DNA reads TGTGCCAGCAGTGCGGACAGGGGCACAGATACGCAGTATTTT. It specifies CASSADRGTDTQYF.

The chain combines TRBV6-2 or TRBV6-3 with TRBJ2-7; possible D gene TRBD1, 6 bases. Germline V CDR1 and CDR2: MNHEY, SVGEGT. V gave up 4 bases and J gave up 4 bases, with 8 bases separating them. CDR3 length: 12 amino acids. CDR3 amino acids: CASSSTGYEQYF. CDR3 sequence (DNA): TGTGCCAGCAGTTCAACAGGGTACGAGCAGTACTTC.

This clone was seen only once. The CDR3 loop is CASSVFTSGGIDTQYF. The DNA of the CDR3 is TGTGCCAGCAGCGTATTTACTAGCGGGGGTATAGATACGCAGTATTTT. The rearrangement uses TRBV9 and TRBJ2-3; the match to TRBD2 covers 11 bases. Losses at the gene ends were 1 base for V and 5 bases for J; bases not matched to a gene: 6. The CDR3 covers 16 residues. Per germline, CDR1 SGDLS and CDR2 YYNGEE.

The chain joins TRBV19 to TRBJ1-1; TRBD1 aligns across 8 bases. The CDR3 extends over 15 amino acids. J was trimmed by 5 bases and V by 7 bases; bases with no gene match: 12. Germline loops: CDR1 LNHDA, CDR2 SQIVND (reference sequence). The CDR3 DNA sequence: TGTGCCAGTACCTCCCGGGGGGACAGGCGAACTGAAGCTTTCTTT. This sequence encodes CASTSRGDRRTEAFF.

V is TRBV28 and J is TRBJ2-7; 8 bases agree with TRBD1. V trimming: 5 bases; J trimming: 6 bases; junction bases outside the gene matches: 9. CDR3 length: 14 amino acids. Germline V gene data show CDR1 as MDHEN and CDR2 as SYDVKM. The CDR3 DNA reads TGTGCCAGCAGTAAAGGACAGGGAATCGGCGAGCAGTACTTC. This sequence encodes CASSKGQGIGEQYF.

The chain recombines TRBV11-2 with TRBJ1-3, with D hard to call. The germline gives CDR1 SGHAT, CDR2 FQNNGV. V lost 6 bases to trimming and J lost 1 base, with 4 bases between them. This CDR3 contains 12 residues. The CDR3: CASSPSGNTIYF. The CDR3 DNA is TGTGCCAGCAGTCCTTCTGGAAACACCATATATTTT.

The chain combines TRBV5-4 with TRBJ1-2, with 9 bases identical to TRBD1. Germline V gene data show CDR1 as SGHNT and CDR2 as YYREEE (reference sequence). V trimming: 2 bases; J trimming: 8 bases; junction bases outside the gene matches: 4. The CDR3 contains 13 residues. Here the CDR3 reads CASSFGQGLGYTF. The CDR3 bases are TGTGCCAGCAGCTTCGGACAGGGGTTAGGCTACACCTTC.

This rearrangement joins TRBV14 to TRBJ2-5; 9 bases match TRBD1. Germline CDR1 and CDR2: SGHDN and FVKESK. V dropped 4 bases and J dropped 4; count of bases not matched to a gene: 10. This CDR3 region has 16 residues. CDR3 bases: TGTGCCAGCAGCCTCAACCGGGACAGGGTGGTAGAGACCCAGTACTTC. Translating it yields CASSLNRDRVVETQYF.

The rearrangement links TRBV28 to TRBJ2-5; D remains ambiguous. This CDR3 region has 14 residues. V was clipped by 10 bases and J by 4 bases, with 19 bases between them. CDR1 MDHEN and CDR2 SYDVKM come from the germline V gene. The CDR3 coding sequence is TGTGCCACCCCATGTCCGGGTGTCCGAGAGACCCAGTACTTC. The encoded protein is CATPCPGVRETQYF.

The J gene is TRBJ2-3, the V gene TRBV7-2; no clear D. The length of the CDR3 is 14 residues. CDR1 is SGHTA and CDR2 is FQGNSA in the germline V gene. V was pared by 1 base and J by 2 bases, with 7 bases between. The CDR3 loop is CASSLDLNTDTQYF. CDR3 nucleotides: TGTGCCAGCAGCTTAGACCTAAACACAGATACGCAGTATTTT.

This sequence joins TRBV5-1 and TRBJ2-5, with 9 bases lining up with TRBD2. Germline CDR1 is SGHRS and CDR2 is YFSETQ. The ends lost 2 bases at V and 1 base at J; junction bases unmatched: 0. The CDR3 is 14 residues long. The CDR3 reads CASSLAGGQETQYF. The CDR3 bases are TGCGCCAGCAGCTTAGCGGGGGGCCAAGAGACCCAGTACTTC.